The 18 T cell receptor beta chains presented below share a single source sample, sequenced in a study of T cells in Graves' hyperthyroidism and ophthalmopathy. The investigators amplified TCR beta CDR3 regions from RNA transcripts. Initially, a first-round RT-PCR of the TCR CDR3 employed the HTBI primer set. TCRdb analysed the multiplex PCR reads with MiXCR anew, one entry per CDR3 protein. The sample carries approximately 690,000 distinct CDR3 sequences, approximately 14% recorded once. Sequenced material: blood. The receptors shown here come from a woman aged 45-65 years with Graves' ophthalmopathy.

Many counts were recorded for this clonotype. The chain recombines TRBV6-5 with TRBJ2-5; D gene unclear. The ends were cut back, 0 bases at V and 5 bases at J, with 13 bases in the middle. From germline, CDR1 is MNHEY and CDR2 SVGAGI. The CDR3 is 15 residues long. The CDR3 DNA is TGTGCCAGCAGTTACTCCAGGCTAGTGAGGGAGACCCAGTACTTC. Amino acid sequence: CASSYSRLVRETQYF.

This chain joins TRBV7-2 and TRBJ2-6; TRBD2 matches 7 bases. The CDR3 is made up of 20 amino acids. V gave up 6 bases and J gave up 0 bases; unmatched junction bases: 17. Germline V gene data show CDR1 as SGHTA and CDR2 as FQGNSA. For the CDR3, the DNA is TGTGCCAGCAGAGGACTCCGGGGGAGGGAGGTAGACTCTGGGGCCAACGTCCTGACTTTC. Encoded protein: CASRGLRGREVDSGANVLTF.

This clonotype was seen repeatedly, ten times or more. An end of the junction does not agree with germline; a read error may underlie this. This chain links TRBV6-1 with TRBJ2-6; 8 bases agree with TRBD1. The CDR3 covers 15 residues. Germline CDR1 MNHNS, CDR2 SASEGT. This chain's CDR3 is CASSERKDRVYDLAF. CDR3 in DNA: TGTGCCAGCAGTGAAAGGAAGGACAGGGTCTACGATTTAGCTTTC.

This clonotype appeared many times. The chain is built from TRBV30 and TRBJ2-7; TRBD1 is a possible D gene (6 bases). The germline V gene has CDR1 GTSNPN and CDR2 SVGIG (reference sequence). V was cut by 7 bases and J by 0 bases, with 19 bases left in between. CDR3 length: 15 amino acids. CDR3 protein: CAFTSRDIPSYEQYF. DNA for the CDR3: TGTGCCTTCACGTCCCGGGACATCCCCTCCTACGAGCAGTACTTC.

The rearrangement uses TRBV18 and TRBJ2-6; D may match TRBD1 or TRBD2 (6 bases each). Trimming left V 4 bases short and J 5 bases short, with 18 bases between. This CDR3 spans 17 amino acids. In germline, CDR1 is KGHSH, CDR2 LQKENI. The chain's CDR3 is CASSRRGAHFWANVLTF. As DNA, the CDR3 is TGTGCCAGCTCACGGAGGGGGGCGCACTTTTGGGCCAACGTCCTGACTTTC.

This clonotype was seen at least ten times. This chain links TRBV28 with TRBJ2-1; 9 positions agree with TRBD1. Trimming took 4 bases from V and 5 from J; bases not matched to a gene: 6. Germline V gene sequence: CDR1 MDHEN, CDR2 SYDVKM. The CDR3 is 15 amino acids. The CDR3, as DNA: TGTGCCAGCAGTTCACCGGGACAGGGAAACAATGAGCAGTTCTTC. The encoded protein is CASSSPGQGNNEQFF.

The CDR3 sequence is CASSQGADRTSSYNEQFF. In DNA form, the CDR3 reads TGCGCCAGCAGCCAAGGGGCTGACCGGACTAGCTCCTACAATGAGCAGTTCTTC. The rearrangement links TRBV4-3 to TRBJ2-1, with 7 positions matching TRBD2. The CDR3 is 18 residues long. Germline V CDR1 and CDR2: LGHNA, YSLEER. Germline trimming cut 1 base from V and 0 bases from J; bases unmatched to any gene: 9.

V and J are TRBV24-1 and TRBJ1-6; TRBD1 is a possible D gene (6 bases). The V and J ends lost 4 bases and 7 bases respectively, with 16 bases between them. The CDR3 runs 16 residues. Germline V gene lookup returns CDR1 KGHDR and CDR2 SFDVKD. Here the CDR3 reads CATSENNRDKNSPLHF. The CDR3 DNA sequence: TGTGCCACCAGTGAGAATAACCGGGACAAAAATTCACCCCTCCACTTT.

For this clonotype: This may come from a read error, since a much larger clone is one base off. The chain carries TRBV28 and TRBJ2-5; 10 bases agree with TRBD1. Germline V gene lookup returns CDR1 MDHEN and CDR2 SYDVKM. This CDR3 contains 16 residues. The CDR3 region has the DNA TGTGCCAGCAGTTTTAGGCGGGGACAGGGGAAAGAGGCCCAGTACTTC. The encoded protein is CASSFRRGQGKEAQYF.

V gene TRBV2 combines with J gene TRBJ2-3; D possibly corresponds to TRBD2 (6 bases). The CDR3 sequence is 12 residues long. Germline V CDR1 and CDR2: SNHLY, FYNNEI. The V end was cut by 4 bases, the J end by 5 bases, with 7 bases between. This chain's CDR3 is CASSGAGDTQYF. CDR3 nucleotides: TGTGCCAGCAGTGGAGCGGGAGATACGCAGTATTTT.

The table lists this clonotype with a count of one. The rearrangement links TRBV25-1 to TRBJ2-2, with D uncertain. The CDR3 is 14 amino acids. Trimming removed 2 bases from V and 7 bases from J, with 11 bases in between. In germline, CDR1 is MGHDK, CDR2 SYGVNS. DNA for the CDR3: TGTGCCAGCAGTGAAAACCCCGGAAACGGGGAGCTGTTTTTT. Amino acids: CASSENPGNGELFF.

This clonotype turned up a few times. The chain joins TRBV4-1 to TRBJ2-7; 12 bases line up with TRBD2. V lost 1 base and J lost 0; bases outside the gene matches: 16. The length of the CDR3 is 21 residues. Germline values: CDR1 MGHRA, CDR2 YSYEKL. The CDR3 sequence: CASSQVYSGLAGLGSSYEQYF. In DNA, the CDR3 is TGCGCCAGCAGCCAAGTTTACTCAGGACTAGCGGGATTGGGCAGCTCCTACGAGCAGTACTTC.

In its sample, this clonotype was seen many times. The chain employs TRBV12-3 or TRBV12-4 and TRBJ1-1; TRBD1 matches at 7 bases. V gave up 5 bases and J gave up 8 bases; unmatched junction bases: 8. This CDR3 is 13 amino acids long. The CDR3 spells CASSHRQGREAFF. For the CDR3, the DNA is TGTGCCAGCAGTCACCGACAGGGAAGAGAAGCTTTCTTT.

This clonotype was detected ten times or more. CDR3 DNA sequence: TGTGCCAGCGGCTCGACCGGGACAGGCAAGTACGAGCAGTACTTC. Translating it yields CASGSTGTGKYEQYF. V and J are TRBV28 and TRBJ2-7; 8 bases map to TRBD1. The V and J ends lost 8 bases and 4 bases, in that order; junction bases with no gene match: 13. The length of the CDR3 is 15 residues. Germline CDR1 MDHEN, CDR2 SYDVKM.

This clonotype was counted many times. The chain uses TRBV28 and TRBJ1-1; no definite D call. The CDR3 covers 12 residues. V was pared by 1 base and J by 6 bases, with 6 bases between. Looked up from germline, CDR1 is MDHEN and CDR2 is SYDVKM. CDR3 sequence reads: CASSLSVAEAFF. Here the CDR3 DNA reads TGTGCCAGCAGTTTATCTGTAGCTGAAGCTTTCTTT. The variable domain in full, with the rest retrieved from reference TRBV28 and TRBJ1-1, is DVKVTQSSRYLVKRTGEKVFLECVQDMDHENMFWYRQDPGLGLRLIYFSYDVKMKEKGDIPEGYSVSREKKERFSLILESASTNQTSMYLCASSLSVAEAFFGQGTRLTVV.

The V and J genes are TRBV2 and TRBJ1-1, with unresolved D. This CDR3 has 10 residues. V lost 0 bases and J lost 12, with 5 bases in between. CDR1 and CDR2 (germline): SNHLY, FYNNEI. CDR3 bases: TGTGCCAGCAGTGAAGCGAGGACTTTCTTT. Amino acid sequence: CASSEARTFF.

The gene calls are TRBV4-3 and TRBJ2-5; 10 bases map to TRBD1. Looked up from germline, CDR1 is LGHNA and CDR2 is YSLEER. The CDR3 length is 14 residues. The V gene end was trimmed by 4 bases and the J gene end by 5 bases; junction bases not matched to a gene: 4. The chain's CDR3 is CASSRQGAGETQYF. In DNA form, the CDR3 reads TGCGCCAGCAGCCGACAGGGGGCCGGGGAGACCCAGTACTTC.

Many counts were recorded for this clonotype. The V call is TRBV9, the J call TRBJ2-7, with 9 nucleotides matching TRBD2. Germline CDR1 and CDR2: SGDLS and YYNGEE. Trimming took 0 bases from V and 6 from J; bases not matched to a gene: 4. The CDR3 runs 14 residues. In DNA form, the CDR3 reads TGTGCCAGCAGCGTAGTAGCGGGAGCTGGCGAGCAGTACTTC. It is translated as CASSVVAGAGEQYF. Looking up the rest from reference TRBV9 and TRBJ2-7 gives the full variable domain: DSGVTQTPKHLITATGQRVTLRCSPRSGDLSVYWYQQSLDQGLQFLIQYYNGEERAKGNILERFSAQQFPDLHSELNLSSLELGDSALYFCASSVVAGAGEQYFGPGTRLTVT.